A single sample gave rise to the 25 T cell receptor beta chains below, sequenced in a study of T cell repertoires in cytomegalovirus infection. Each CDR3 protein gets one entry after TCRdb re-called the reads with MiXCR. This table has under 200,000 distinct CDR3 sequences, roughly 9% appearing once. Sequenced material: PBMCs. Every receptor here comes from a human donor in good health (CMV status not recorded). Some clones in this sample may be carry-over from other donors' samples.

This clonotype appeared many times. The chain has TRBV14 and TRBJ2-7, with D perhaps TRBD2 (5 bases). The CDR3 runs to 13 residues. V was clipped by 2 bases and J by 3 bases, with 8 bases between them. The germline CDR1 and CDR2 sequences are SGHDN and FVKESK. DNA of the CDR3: TGTGCCAGCAGCCAAACCCGGGACTACGAGCAGTACTTC. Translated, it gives CASSQTRDYEQYF.

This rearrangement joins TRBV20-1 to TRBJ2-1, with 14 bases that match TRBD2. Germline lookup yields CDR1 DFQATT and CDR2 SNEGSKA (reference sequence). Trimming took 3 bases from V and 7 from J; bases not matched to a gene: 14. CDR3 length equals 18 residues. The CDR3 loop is CSARSLRGLAGVRNEQFF. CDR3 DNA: TGCAGTGCTAGGTCCCTTCGGGGACTAGCGGGGGTAAGGAATGAGCAGTTCTTC.

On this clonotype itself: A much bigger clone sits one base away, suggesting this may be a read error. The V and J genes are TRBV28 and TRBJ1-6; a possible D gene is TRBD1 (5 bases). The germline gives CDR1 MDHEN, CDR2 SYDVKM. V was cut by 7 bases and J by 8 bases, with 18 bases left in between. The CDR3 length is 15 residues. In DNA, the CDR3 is TGTGCCAGCACCACCTGGAGAGGGGATGATTCACCCCTCCACTTT. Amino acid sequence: CASTTWRGDDSPLHF.

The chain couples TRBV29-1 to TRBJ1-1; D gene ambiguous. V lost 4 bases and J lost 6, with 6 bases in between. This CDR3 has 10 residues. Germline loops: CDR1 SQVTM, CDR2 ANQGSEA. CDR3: CSVGGAEAFF. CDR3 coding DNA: TGCAGCGTTGGTGGGGCTGAAGCTTTCTTT. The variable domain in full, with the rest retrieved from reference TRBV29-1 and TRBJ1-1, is SAVISQKPSRDICQRGTSLTIQCQVDSQVTMMFWYRQQPGQSLTLIATANQGSEATYESGFVIDKFPISRPNLTFSTLTVSNMSPEDSSIYLCSVGGAEAFFGQGTRLTVV.

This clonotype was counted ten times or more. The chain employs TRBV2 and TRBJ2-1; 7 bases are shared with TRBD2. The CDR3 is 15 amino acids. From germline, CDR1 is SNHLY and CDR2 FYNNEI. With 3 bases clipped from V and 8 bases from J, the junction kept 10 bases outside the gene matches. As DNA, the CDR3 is TGTGCCAGCAGTGAGGTGCGGGGGACTCTATATGAGCAGTTCTTC. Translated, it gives CASSEVRGTLYEQFF.

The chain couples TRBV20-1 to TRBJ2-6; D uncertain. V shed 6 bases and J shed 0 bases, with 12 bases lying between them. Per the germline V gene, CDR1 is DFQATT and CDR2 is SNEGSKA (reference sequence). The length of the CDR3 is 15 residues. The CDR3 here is CSAMWGYSGANVLTF. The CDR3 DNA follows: TGCAGTGCAATGTGGGGATACTCTGGGGCCAACGTCCTGACTTTC.

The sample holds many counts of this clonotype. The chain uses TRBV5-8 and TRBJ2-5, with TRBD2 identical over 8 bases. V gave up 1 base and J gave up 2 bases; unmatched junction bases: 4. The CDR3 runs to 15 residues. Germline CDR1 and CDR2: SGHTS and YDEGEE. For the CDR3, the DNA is TGTGCCAGCAGCTTGCGGGGGGGACCACAAGAGACCCAGTACTTC. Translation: CASSLRGGPQETQYF.

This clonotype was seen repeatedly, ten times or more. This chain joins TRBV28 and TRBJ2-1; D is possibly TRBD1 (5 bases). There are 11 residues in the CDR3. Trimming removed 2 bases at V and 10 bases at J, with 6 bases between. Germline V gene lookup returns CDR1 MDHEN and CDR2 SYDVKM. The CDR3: CASSLRGEQFF. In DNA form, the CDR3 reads TGTGCCAGCAGTTTAAGGGGAGAGCAGTTCTTC.

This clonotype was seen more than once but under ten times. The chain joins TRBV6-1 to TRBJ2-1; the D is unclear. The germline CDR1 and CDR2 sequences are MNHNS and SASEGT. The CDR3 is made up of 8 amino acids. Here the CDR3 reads CVSDEQFF. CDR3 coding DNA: TGTGTTTCGGATGAGCAGTTCTTC.

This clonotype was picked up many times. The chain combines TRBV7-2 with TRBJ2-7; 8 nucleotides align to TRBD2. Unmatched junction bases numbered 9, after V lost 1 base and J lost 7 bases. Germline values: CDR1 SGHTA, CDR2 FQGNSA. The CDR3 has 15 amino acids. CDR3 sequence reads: CASSLDGGANREQYF. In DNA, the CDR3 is TGTGCCAGCAGCTTAGACGGGGGGGCCAATCGGGAGCAGTACTTC.

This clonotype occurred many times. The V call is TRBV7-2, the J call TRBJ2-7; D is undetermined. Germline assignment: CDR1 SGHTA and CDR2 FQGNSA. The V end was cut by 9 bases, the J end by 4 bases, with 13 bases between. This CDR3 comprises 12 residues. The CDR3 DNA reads TGTGCCAGTGGCAGGACGCTTTACGAGCAGTACTTC. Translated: CASGRTLYEQYF.

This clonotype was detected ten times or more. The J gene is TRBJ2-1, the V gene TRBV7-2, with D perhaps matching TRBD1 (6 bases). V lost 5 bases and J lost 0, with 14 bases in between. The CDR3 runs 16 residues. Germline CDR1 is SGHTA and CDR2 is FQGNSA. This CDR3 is CASSPATGPSYNEQFF. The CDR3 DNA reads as TGTGCCAGCAGCCCCGCCACAGGGCCCTCCTACAATGAGCAGTTCTTC.

CDR3 nucleotides: TGTGCCAGCAGCTCGGACAGTTACTACAATGAGCAGTTCTTC. This translates into CASSSDSYYNEQFF. The V and J genes are TRBV9 and TRBJ2-1, with D maybe TRBD1 (6 bases). The germline gives CDR1 SGDLS, CDR2 YYNGEE. The V and J ends lost 4 bases and 3 bases respectively, with 11 bases between them. CDR3 length equals 14 residues.

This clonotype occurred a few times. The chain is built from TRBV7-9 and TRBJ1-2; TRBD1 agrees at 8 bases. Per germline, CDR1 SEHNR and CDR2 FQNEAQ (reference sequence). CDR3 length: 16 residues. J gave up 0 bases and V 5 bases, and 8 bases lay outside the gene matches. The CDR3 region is CASSGLGQGPNYGYTF. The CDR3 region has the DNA TGTGCCAGCAGCGGCCTCGGACAGGGACCTAACTATGGCTACACCTTC. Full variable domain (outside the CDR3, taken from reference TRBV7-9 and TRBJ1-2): DTGVSQNPRHKITKRGQNVTFRCDPISEHNRLYWYRQTLGQGPEFLTYFQNEAQLEKSRLLSDRFSAERPKGSFSTLEIQRTEQGDSAMYLCASSGLGQGPNYGYTFGSGTRLTVV.

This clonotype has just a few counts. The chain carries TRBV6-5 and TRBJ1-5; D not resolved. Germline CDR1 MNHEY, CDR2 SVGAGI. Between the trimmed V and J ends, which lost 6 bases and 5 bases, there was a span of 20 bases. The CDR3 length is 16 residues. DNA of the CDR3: TGTGCCAGCAGCTCTGCTCGGGTCACGTTAGATCAGCCCCAGCATTTT. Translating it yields CASSSARVTLDQPQHF.

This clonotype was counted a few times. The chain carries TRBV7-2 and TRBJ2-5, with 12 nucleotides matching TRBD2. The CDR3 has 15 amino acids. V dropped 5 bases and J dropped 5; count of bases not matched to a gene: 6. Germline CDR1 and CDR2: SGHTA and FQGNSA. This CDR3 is CASSPTGTSGETQYF. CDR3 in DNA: TGTGCCAGCAGCCCTACCGGGACTAGCGGGGAGACCCAGTACTTC.

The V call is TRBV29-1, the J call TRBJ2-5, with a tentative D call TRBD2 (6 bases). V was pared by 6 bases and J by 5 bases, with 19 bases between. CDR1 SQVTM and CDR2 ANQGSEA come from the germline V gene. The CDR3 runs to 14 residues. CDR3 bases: TGCAGCGTGGAGGGCAGGGCCTCCCGGGAGACCCAGTACTTC. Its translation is CSVEGRASRETQYF.

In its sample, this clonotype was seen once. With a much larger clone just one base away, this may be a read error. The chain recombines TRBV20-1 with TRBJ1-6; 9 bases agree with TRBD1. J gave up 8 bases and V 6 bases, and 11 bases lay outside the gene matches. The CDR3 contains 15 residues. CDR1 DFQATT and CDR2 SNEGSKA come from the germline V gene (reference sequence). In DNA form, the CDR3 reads TGCAGTGCGCCCGATACAGGGGGCCTTGATTCACCCCTCCACTTT. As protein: CSAPDTGGLDSPLHF.

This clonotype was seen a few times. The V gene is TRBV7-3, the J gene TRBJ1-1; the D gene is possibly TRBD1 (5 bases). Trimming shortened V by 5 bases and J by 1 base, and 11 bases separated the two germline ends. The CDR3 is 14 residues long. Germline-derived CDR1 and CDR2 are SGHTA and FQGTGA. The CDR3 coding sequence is TGTGCCAGCAGCCGTGGGACGGAGAACACTGAAGCTTTCTTT. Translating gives CASSRGTENTEAFF.

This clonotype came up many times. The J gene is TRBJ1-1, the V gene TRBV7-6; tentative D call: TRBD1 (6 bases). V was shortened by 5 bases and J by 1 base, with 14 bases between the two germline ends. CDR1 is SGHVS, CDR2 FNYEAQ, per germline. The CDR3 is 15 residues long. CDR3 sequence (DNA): TGTGCCAGCAGCATATCGACAGGAACGAACACTGAAGCTTTCTTT. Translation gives CASSISTGTNTEAFF.

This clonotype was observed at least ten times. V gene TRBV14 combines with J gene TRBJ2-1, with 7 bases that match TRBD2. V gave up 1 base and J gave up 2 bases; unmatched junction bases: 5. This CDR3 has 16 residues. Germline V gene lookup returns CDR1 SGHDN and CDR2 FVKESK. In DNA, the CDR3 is TGTGCCAGCAGCCAAGGGTCCGGACTAGCCTACAATGAGCAGTTCTTC. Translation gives CASSQGSGLAYNEQFF.

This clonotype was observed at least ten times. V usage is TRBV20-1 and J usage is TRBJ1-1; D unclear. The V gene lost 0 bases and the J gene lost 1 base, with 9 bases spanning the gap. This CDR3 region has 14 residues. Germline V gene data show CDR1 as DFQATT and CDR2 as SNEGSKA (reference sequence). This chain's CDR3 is CSARDPRRNTEAFF. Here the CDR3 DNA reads TGCAGTGCTAGAGATCCGAGGAGGAACACTGAAGCTTTCTTT.

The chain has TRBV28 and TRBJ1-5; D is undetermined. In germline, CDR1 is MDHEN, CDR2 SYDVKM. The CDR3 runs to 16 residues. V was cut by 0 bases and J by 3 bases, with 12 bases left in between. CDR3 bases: TGTGCCAGCAGTTTATGGGTCGGGTCAGACAATCAGCCCCAGCATTTT. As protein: CASSLWVGSDNQPQHF.

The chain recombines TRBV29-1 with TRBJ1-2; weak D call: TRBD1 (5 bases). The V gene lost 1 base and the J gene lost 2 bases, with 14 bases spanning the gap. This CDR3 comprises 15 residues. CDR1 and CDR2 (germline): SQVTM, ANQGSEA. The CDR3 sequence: CSVEGRGDFNYGYTF. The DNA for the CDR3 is TGCAGCGTTGAAGGTCGTGGGGACTTCAACTATGGCTACACCTTC.

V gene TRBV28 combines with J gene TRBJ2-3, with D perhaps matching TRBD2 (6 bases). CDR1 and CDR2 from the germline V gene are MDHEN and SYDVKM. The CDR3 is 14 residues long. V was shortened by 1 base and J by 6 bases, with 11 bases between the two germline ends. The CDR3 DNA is TGTGCCAGCAGTTTATTAACTAGCTGGGATACGCAGTATTTT. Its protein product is CASSLLTSWDTQYF. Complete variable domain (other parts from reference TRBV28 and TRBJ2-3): DVKVTQSSRYLVKRTGEKVFLECVQDMDHENMFWYRQDPGLGLRLIYFSYDVKMKEKGDIPEGYSVSREKKERFSLILESASTNQTSMYLCASSLLTSWDTQYFGPGTRLTVL.